The entry that follows covers one T cell receptor beta chain sequence. This clonotype was observed a handful of times. What this receptor recognizes is not known. No base qualities exist here, and no much larger clone lies one base off it. The treatment or condition label for this specimen denotes: live attenuated yellow fever vaccine strain. At every blood-draw timepoint, two biological replicates of bulk PBMCs were collected. A standard Ficoll-Paque protocol was used to isolate PBMCs from peripheral blood. RNA was extracted with TriZol from bulk PBMCs, CD4 and CD8 fractions, and dextramer-positive and dextramer-negative fractions. The sample is drawn from a study of T cells after yellow fever vaccination (dated by TCRdb to the late 2010s). About the investigation overall: Libraries from fractions with low cell numbers were prepared with the SMART-Seq v4 Ultra Low Input RNA kit. To track T-cell clones before and after primary and booster YFV17D yellow fever vaccination, bulk TCR alpha and beta repertoires were sequenced longitudinally. Bulk PBMC replicates and cell subsets were isolated from blood drawn at multiple timepoints before and after both primary and secondary immunization. Two healthy male donors, one aged 18 to 30 and one aged 30 to 40 years, made up the cohort.

CDR1 is given as MNHEY and CDR2 as SMNVEV, both from the germline V gene (reference sequence). The germline ends are 18 bases apart after V is trimmed by 2 bases and J by 11 bases. The CDR3 measures 14 amino acids from cysteine to phenylalanine. The retained sequence is limited to the CDR3, 42 bases, with the frame set at the first base. Data came from an Illumina NovaSeq 6000. Synthesis of TCR cDNA relied on 5'RACE template switching, a step that introduced a universal primer site along with unique molecular identifiers. cDNA synthesis was primed from both the TCR alpha and TCR beta constant segments. Libraries were amplified in two PCR steps, with sample barcodes and sequencing adapters added in the second step. Libraries were sequenced on Illumina HiSeq 2500 (2x100 bp) or NovaSeq (2x150 bp). The study's processing was this. Reads were demultiplexed and collapsed into UMI consensus sequences with MIGEC, and V(D)J alignment was performed with MiXCR. Vaccine-responding clonotypes were identified with edgeR using replicate PBMC samples, with FDR below 0.01 and a log2 fold change above 5 up to day 15 being required. CD4 or CD8 identity was assigned to each bulk clonotype according to whether the clonotype was present at higher abundance in the sequenced CD4 repertoire or the sequenced CD8 repertoire. Starting from the raw public reads, TCRdb applied fastp trimming at Q25, assembled clones with MiXCR and retained in-frame beta chains. Every CDR3 protein is listed once, alongside the most common genes and DNA of its rows. The V and J calls here are based on TCRdb, not the publication. Within this sample are hundreds of thousands of distinct CDR3 sequences, with over 3.5% of them counted one time only. The ten most abundant clones make up 20% to 25% of the sample.

Overall study results and their limits: A small fraction of clonotypes appeared in both the CD4 and CD8 compartments, likely as a result of convergent recombination. Computational filtering was needed because FACS-sorted repertoires could contain abundant contaminating clonotypes from the bulk population. After the booster, most of the clones that had expanded following primary vaccination were detected again (roughly 96% of CD4 and 80% to 90% of CD8), which suggests that memory was broadly maintained. Compared with the primary T-cell response, the secondary T-cell response was faster but weaker, reaching its peak on day 5 rather than on day 15. Because only a couple of donors were included in the study, the extent to which the findings can be generalized is limited.

The receptor comes from a man between 18 and 35 years old who received the YFV17D yellow fever vaccine. The chain was built from TRBV27 and TRBJ1-1, with the identity of the D gene unclear. The starting material was PBMCs, obtained 5 days after the yellow fever booster vaccination. The bases are TGTGCCAGCAGTTTAAGAGCCTCAGACTCTCCGGCTTTCTTT. It codes for CASSLRASDSPAFF.